This T cell receptor (beta chain) was sequenced during a study of CD8 T cells in ankylosing spondylitis (dated by TCRdb to the late 2010s). Describing the broader study: The study set out to find disease-linked TCR variants by profiling T cell receptor beta repertoires in ankylosing spondylitis patients and healthy donors. The whole study cohort included 90 to 120 healthy donors and 25 ankylosing spondylitis patients. Peripheral blood was sampled, and synovial fluid was additionally collected from ankylosing spondylitis patients. Results the study describes overall, beyond this receptor: Some of the motif variants had been reported before in the synovial fluid and blood of reactive arthritis patients, a finding that suggests common disease-initiation mechanisms. The disease-linked clones were reported as significantly enriched in matched synovial fluid samples from ankylosing spondylitis patients. The disease-linked clones had a CD8+ phenotype and were found at relatively low frequencies in peripheral blood. A TCR beta motif of seven or eight highly homologous amino acid variants appeared characteristic of blood from ankylosing spondylitis patients.

V is cut by 5 bases and J by 4 bases, and the space between the germline ends is 11 bases. From its cysteine to its phenylalanine, the CDR3 spans 13 amino acids. Left in the record is the CDR3 DNA by itself, 39 bases read in frame from the first base. The germline V gene (reference sequence) gives CDR1 as MNHEY and CDR2 as SMNVEV. The sequencer was an Illumina HiSeq 2500. Quantitative 5'-RACE with molecular barcodes was used to prepare TCR beta libraries. The authors' analysis ran thus. A new computational method, built on a probabilistic model of VDJ rearrangement, was used to identify disease-linked TCR variants. TCRdb reworked the public reads: Q25 trimming with fastp, MiXCR clone assembly, productive beta chains retained. Rows with a matching CDR3 protein are joined into one entry that keeps the most common DNA and genes. These V and J calls are TCRdb output, not the study's own analysis. Present in this sample are roughly 450,000 distinct CDR3 sequences, about 25% of which were seen just once. Together, the top ten hold 0.89% of the sample.

Concerning this clonotype: Its target antigen remains unknown. Per-nucleotide qualities are absent, and no much larger clonotype sits a single base away.

The receptor's source is a male donor with ankylosing spondylitis. The V and J genes are TRBV27 and TRBJ1-2, with the identity of the D gene unclear. Material for sequencing was blood, either unsorted or a sorted T cell fraction (not recorded which). The CDR3: CASSLTWGYGYTF. The DNA reads as follows: TGTGCCAGCAGTCTAACTTGGGGCTATGGCTACACCTTC.